The 29 T cell receptor beta chains in this list originate from one sample, sequenced in a study of blood T cell repertoires in COVID-19. The data were produced by immunoSEQ multiplex PCR, yet TCRdb's version contains in-frame clones alone and is incomplete. This table holds roughly 440,000 clones, about nine tenths found once. Sequenced: peripheral blood. These TCRs come from a woman aged 50 to 60 with COVID-19, enrolled during active disease.

The chain carries TRBV19 and TRBJ1-6, with TRBD1 as a possible D gene (5 bases). The CDR3 spans 17 residues. V shed 3 bases and J shed 3 bases, with 15 bases lying between them. The germline V gene has CDR1 LNHDA and CDR2 SQIVND (reference sequence). CDR3 in amino acids: CASSIPPTGDYNSPLHF. The CDR3 DNA sequence: TGTGCCAGTAGTATCCCTCCCACAGGAGACTATAATTCACCCCTCCACTTT.

The rearrangement joins TRBV9 to TRBJ1-6; D gene ambiguous. Trimming left V 1 base short and J 8 bases short, with 10 bases between. The CDR3 is 14 residues long. Germline CDR1 SGDLS, CDR2 YYNGEE. CDR3 loop: CASSVLVEDSPLHF. The CDR3 DNA is TGTGCCAGCAGCGTACTCGTTGAGGATTCACCCCTCCACTTT.

The CDR3 sequence: CASSGLSYEQYF. CDR3 nucleotides: TGTGCCAGCTCGGGCCTCTCCTACGAGCAGTACTTC. The chain combines TRBV18 with TRBJ2-7; D remains ambiguous. Trimming took 6 bases from V and 0 from J, leaving 6 bases between them. CDR3 size: 12 residues. Per the germline V gene, CDR1 is KGHSH and CDR2 is LQKENI.

This clone turned up a few times. The chain uses TRBV6-5 and TRBJ1-6, with D maybe TRBD1 (5 bases). Trimming removed 9 bases at V and 9 bases at J, with 18 bases between. The CDR3 has 14 residues. Germline CDR1 and CDR2: MNHEY and SVGAGI. The CDR3 DNA is TGTGCCAGTTCCTATCAGGGTCTTTTTTCACCCCTCCACTTT. Amino acid sequence: CASSYQGLFSPLHF.

The V gene is TRBV6-5, the J gene TRBJ2-3; TRBD2 aligns across 10 bases. Unmatched junction bases numbered 10, after V lost 9 bases and J lost 7 bases. Looked up from germline, CDR1 is MNHEY and CDR2 is SVGAGI. This CDR3 is 14 amino acids long. This CDR3 is CASSGLAVGYTQYF. The DNA of the CDR3 is TGTGCCAGTTCCGGACTAGCGGTCGGATATACGCAGTATTTT.

The chain is built from TRBV27 and TRBJ2-2, with 9 bases identical to TRBD2. In germline, CDR1 is MNHEY, CDR2 SMNVEV (reference sequence). The V segment lost 6 bases and the J segment 0 bases; nucleotides outside the gene matches: 17. This CDR3 is 20 amino acids long. The DNA for the CDR3 is TGTGCCAGCAGCTGGGTGGGTAGCGGGGGACCCGAATCGAACACCGGGGAGCTGTTTTTT. Encoded protein: CASSWVGSGGPESNTGELFF.

CDR3 in DNA: TGTGCCAGCAGTCCGAGACAGAAAGCCAACGTCCTGACTTTC. Protein product: CASSPRQKANVLTF. The chain has TRBV28 and TRBJ2-6, with D possibly matching TRBD1 (5 bases). The germline V and J ends were trimmed by 5 bases and 7 bases, with 12 bases remaining between them. The germline gives CDR1 MDHEN, CDR2 SYDVKM. The CDR3 has 14 residues.

Regarding this clone: Other DNA sequences from this sample encode an identical CDR3 as well. The genes are TRBV5-1 and TRBJ2-5, with TRBD1 as a possible D gene (6 bases). This CDR3 region has 14 residues. Germline loops: CDR1 SGHRS, CDR2 YFSETQ. V was clipped by 0 bases and J by 1 base, with 7 bases between them. CDR3 nucleotides: TGCGCCAGCAGCTTGGTAGGGGGCCAAGAGACCCAGTACTTC. Protein: CASSLVGGQETQYF.

The table lists this clone with a count of one. The chain employs TRBV6-4 and TRBJ2-5; 8 bases agree with TRBD2. Unmatched junction bases numbered 5, after V lost 4 bases and J lost 4 bases. Germline V CDR1 and CDR2: MRHNA, SNTAGT. The CDR3 is 14 residues long. In DNA form, the CDR3 reads TGTGCCAGCAGTGCCAGCGGGGGACGAGAGACCCAGTACTTC. This translates into CASSASGGRETQYF.

Note on this clone: The identical CDR3 is also encoded by other nucleotide sequences in the sample. This rearrangement joins TRBV7-9 to TRBJ2-2, with 12 bases matching TRBD2. CDR1 is SEHNR and CDR2 is FQNEAQ in the germline V gene (reference sequence). This CDR3 has 16 residues. Germline trimming cut 5 bases from V and 14 bases from J; bases unmatched to any gene: 15. The CDR3 is CASSPPSGGAMVELFF. In nucleotides, the CDR3 is TGTGCCAGCAGCCCGCCTAGCGGGGGGGCTATGGTGGAACTGTTTTTT. Full variable domain (rest looked up from reference TRBV7-9 and TRBJ2-2): DTGVSQNPRHKITKRGQNVTFRCDPISEHNRLYWYRQTLGQGPEFLTYFQNEAQLEKSRLLSDRFSAERPKGSFSTLEIQRTEQGDSAMYLCASSPPSGGAMVELFFGEGSRLTVL.

Concerning this clone itself: The junction and the germline gene differ at one end; a read error may be behind it. The chain combines TRBV6-1 with TRBJ1-6; possibly TRBD1 for D (5 bases). The CDR3 is made up of 13 amino acids. The germline gives CDR1 MNHNS, CDR2 SASEGT. CDR3 bases: TGTGCCAGCAGTGAAGCAGATCGGGCGGACAACCTCTTT. Translated, it gives CASSEADRADNLF.

The genes are TRBV9 and TRBJ1-1; no firm D call. Germline loops: CDR1 SGDLS, CDR2 YYNGEE. Trimming shortened V by 0 bases and J by 1 base, and 16 bases separated the two germline ends. The CDR3 spans 17 residues. CDR3 bases: TGTGCCAGCAGCGTAGAACCTGGGCAGGTCCCGAACACTGAAGCTTTCTTT. Amino acid sequence: CASSVEPGQVPNTEAFF. The full variable domain, in which reference TRBV9 and TRBJ1-1 provide the parts outside the CDR3, is DSGVTQTPKHLITATGQRVTLRCSPRSGDLSVYWYQQSLDQGLQFLIQYYNGEERAKGNILERFSAQQFPDLHSELNLSSLELGDSALYFCASSVEPGQVPNTEAFFGQGTRLTVV.

This clone was observed once. The CDR3 coding sequence is TGTGCCAGCCGGCGACTAGCGGGGGGGGTCAATGAGCAGTTCTTC. Translating it yields CASRRLAGGVNEQFF. The V call is TRBV6-4, the J call TRBJ2-1, with 14 bases fitting TRBD2. The CDR3 covers 15 residues. Germline values: CDR1 MRHNA, CDR2 SNTAGT. V was clipped by 8 bases and J by 6 bases; unmatched bases: 6.

The chain joins TRBV9 to TRBJ2-5; no reliable D call. Trimming cost V 0 bases and J 2 bases, with 8 bases left between them. Germline loops: CDR1 SGDLS, CDR2 YYNGEE. The CDR3 spans 14 residues. CDR3 sequence: CASSVGGQQETQYF. In DNA, the CDR3 is TGTGCCAGCAGCGTAGGTGGGCAGCAAGAGACCCAGTACTTC.

The chain recombines TRBV27 with TRBJ1-2; unclear D gene. This CDR3 has 13 amino acids. Trimming removed 5 bases from V and 3 bases from J, with 10 bases in between. Germline V gene sequence: CDR1 MNHEY, CDR2 SMNVEV (reference sequence). Here the CDR3 DNA reads TGTGCCAGCAGTCCCGACCGGGACTATGGCTACACCTTC. Protein: CASSPDRDYGYTF.

This clone came up once. The chain has TRBV30 and TRBJ2-4; D ambiguous. Germline CDR1 and CDR2: GTSNPN and SVGIG (reference sequence). The CDR3 extends over 14 amino acids. V lost 0 bases and J 0 bases, leaving 6 bases between the germline ends. CDR3 sequence (DNA): TGTGCCTGGAGTGTAGGAGTAGCCAAAAACATTCAGTACTTC. Amino acids: CAWSVGVAKNIQYF.

V is TRBV30 and J is TRBJ2-7, with a possible D match to TRBD2 (7 bases). Trimming shortened V by 3 bases and J by 3 bases, and 18 bases separated the two germline ends. The CDR3 consists of 15 residues. Germline CDR1 is GTSNPN and CDR2 is SVGIG (reference sequence). The CDR3 bases are TGTGCCTGGAGCTATGGAGGGGGGGAGGTCTACGAGCAGTACTTC. This translates into CAWSYGGGEVYEQYF.

This chain connects TRBV9 to TRBJ2-6, with D possibly TRBD2 on 5 matching bases. CDR1 and CDR2 (germline): SGDLS, YYNGEE. There are 16 residues in the CDR3. Deletions cut 4 bases from V and 0 bases from J, with 11 bases between. Here the CDR3 reads CASSPYGVSGANVLTF. In DNA, the CDR3 is TGTGCCAGCAGCCCCTACGGGGTCTCTGGGGCCAACGTCCTGACTTTC.

The chain uses TRBV6-6 and TRBJ2-2, with a possible D match to TRBD1 (6 bases). The V gene's germline CDR1 is MNHNY and CDR2 SVGAGI (reference sequence). The V end lost 6 bases, the J end lost 1 base, and 15 bases lay between the germline ends. This CDR3 spans 16 amino acids. The CDR3 protein is CASSSMDRENTGELFF. The CDR3, as DNA: TGTGCCAGCAGCTCTATGGACAGAGAGAACACCGGGGAGCTGTTTTTT.

This clone was seen only a few times. The chain has TRBV29-1 and TRBJ1-1, with D perhaps matching TRBD1 (5 bases). This CDR3 contains 12 residues. Germline V gene lookup returns CDR1 SQVTM and CDR2 ANQGSEA. Trimming took off 7 bases at V and 5 bases at J, with 14 bases between the two ends. CDR3: CSGGREGTEAFF. For the CDR3, the DNA is TGCAGCGGTGGCAGGGAAGGAACTGAAGCTTTCTTT.

The chain combines TRBV2 with TRBJ2-7, with D perhaps matching TRBD1 (6 bases). Trimming took off 5 bases at V and 3 bases at J, with 8 bases between the two ends. The CDR3 length is 12 residues. Looked up from germline, CDR1 is SNHLY and CDR2 is FYNNEI. CDR3: CASSTGSYEQYF. As DNA, the CDR3 is TGTGCCAGCAGTACAGGGAGCTACGAGCAGTACTTC.

This clone was counted between two and nine times. This chain links TRBV28 with TRBJ2-7, with 7 nucleotides matching TRBD1. Germline V gives CDR1 MDHEN, CDR2 SYDVKM. This CDR3 has 16 residues. V lost 6 bases, J lost 6 bases, and 17 bases stayed unmatched. The CDR3 loop reads CASSASGTDDNGEQYF. The CDR3 DNA reads as TGTGCCAGCAGCGCCTCCGGGACAGATGATAACGGCGAGCAGTACTTC.

This sequence joins TRBV6-5 and TRBJ2-5; 8 nucleotides agree with TRBD2. The CDR3 has 15 amino acids. V gave up 4 bases and J gave up 0 bases; unmatched junction bases: 4. Germline CDR1 is MNHEY and CDR2 is SVGAGI. DNA for the CDR3: TGTGCCAGCAGTTCTCTAGCGGGCAACCAAGAGACCCAGTACTTC. Translated: CASSSLAGNQETQYF.

This chain joins TRBV4-1 and TRBJ2-7, with D possibly being TRBD2 (5 bases). The ends were cut back, 1 base at V and 4 bases at J, with 14 bases in the middle. The CDR3 totals 15 residues. Per the germline V gene, CDR1 is MGHRA and CDR2 is YSYEKL. The CDR3 DNA reads TGCGCCAGCAGCCAAGGACCCGGGGAATCTTACGAGCAGTACTTC. Translating gives CASSQGPGESYEQYF.

This clone has only a few counts. V and J are TRBV30 and TRBJ1-6; D gene uncertain. V lost 0 bases, J lost 10 bases, and 13 bases lay in between. Germline V lookup: CDR1 GTSNPN, CDR2 SVGIG (reference sequence). The length of the CDR3 is 14 residues. CDR3 bases: TGTGCCTGGAGTGTAGGGCAGGAGGCCTCACCCCTCCACTTT. Translating gives CAWSVGQEASPLHF.

The rearrangement joins TRBV6-6 to TRBJ2-7; D gene ambiguous. Germline CDR1 reads MNHNY; CDR2 reads SVGAGI (reference sequence). The CDR3 is made up of 11 amino acids. V shed 2 bases and J shed 7 bases, with 6 bases lying between them. The CDR3 DNA reads as TGTGCCAGCAGTTACGCCGGGGAGCAGTACTTC. Translating gives CASSYAGEQYF.

The chain combines TRBV19 with TRBJ1-2, with TRBD1 as a possible D gene (5 bases). Germline V gives CDR1 LNHDA, CDR2 SQIVND (reference sequence). The CDR3 length is 17 residues. Trimming took off 7 bases at V and 2 bases at J, with 23 bases between the two ends. DNA of the CDR3: TGTGCCAGTACCCCAAGGCGGGGCGGTAAGAGGAACTATGGCTACACCTTC. Its protein is CASTPRRGGKRNYGYTF.

This sequence joins TRBV7-8 and TRBJ2-1; D unresolved. Between the trimmed V and J ends, which lost 5 bases and 1 base, there was a span of 9 bases. Germline V gives CDR1 SGHVS, CDR2 FQNEAQ. The CDR3 contains 14 residues. CDR3: CASSPLVSYNEQFF. CDR3 nucleotide sequence: TGTGCCAGCAGCCCCCTCGTATCCTACAATGAGCAGTTCTTC. Full variable domain (rest looked up from reference TRBV7-8 and TRBJ2-1): GAGVSQSPRYKVAKRGQDVALRCDPISGHVSLFWYQQALGQGPEFLTYFQNEAQLDKSGLPSDRFFAERPEGSVSTLKIQRTQQEDSAVYLCASSPLVSYNEQFFGPGTRLTVL.

The chain joins TRBV5-5 to TRBJ1-2; the match to TRBD1 covers 9 bases. The germline CDR1 and CDR2 sequences are SGHKS and YYEKEE (reference sequence). CDR3 size: 14 residues. The ends lost 2 bases at V and 8 bases at J; junction bases unmatched: 7. CDR3 DNA: TGTGCCAGCAGCTTCACAGGGGGCGATTTAGGCTACACCTTC. It specifies CASSFTGGDLGYTF.